This T cell receptor beta chain was found in a study of blood T cell repertoires in COVID-19. As for the study in general: Acute and convalescent COVID-19 specimens originated in the United States, Italy and Spain. PBMCs, B-cell-depleted T cells, or T cells provided the cDNA or gDNA that made up the material.

Concerning this clone itself: Other DNA sequences in this specimen translate into the identical CDR3.

J gave up 0 bases and V 4 bases, and 1 base lay outside the gene matches. The CDR3 runs 15 residues. The germline V gene has CDR1 MNHEY and CDR2 SMNVEV (reference sequence). In the original analysis: Nucleated cell counts were estimated from reference gene primer amplification. Sequencing was performed with immunoSEQ multiplex PCR; in TCRdb, only in-frame clones are kept and a portion is missing. The V and J calls and the clone size are those of that table, but D and trimming were determined from the DNA. This sample has about 170,000 clones, with 90% found just once. The specimen sequenced was peripheral blood. The TCR sequence derives from a man in his fifties with acute or convalescent COVID-19. V and J are TRBV27 and TRBJ1-1; 11 positions agree with TRBD1. The CDR3, as DNA: TGTGCCAGCAGTTGGACAGGGGGCATGAACACTGAAGCTTTCTTT. This encodes CASSWTGGMNTEAFF.